Sequencing of this T cell receptor beta chain was carried out in a study of control samples from healthy donors and cancer patients (dated by TCRdb to 2018 to 2021). Based on the germline V gene, the CDR1 and CDR2 sequences are MDHEN and SYDVKM. V loses 5 bases at its end and J loses 9 bases; junction bases beyond the gene matches: 9. Inclusive of the bounding cysteine and phenylalanine, the CDR3 is 15 residues long. Only CDR3 DNA remains: 45 bases, in frame from the first base. With respect to this clone: The antigen this receptor binds is unknown. Base qualities are not at hand, and no much larger clone is one base apart.

The method was the immunoSEQ multiplex PCR assay. As stored in TCRdb, this immuneACCESS dataset retains in-frame rearrangements with V and J assigned. A fraction of the clones does not appear; measured against another copy, unresolved V genes explain less than half of the discrepancy, and the remainder lacks a known reason. The sample records 350,000 to 450,000 clones, around 90% of which are singletons. The ten largest clones represent over 5.5% of the sample. Material for sequencing was PBMCs. The sequence was obtained from a man aged 35 to 55 with head and neck cancer. The V and J genes are TRBV28 and TRBJ1-6, with 8 bases in between that match TRBD1. CDR3 protein: CASSPPGQEVSPLHF. The DNA sequence is as follows: TGTGCCAGCAGTCCTCCGGGACAGGAGGTTTCACCCCTCCACTTT.